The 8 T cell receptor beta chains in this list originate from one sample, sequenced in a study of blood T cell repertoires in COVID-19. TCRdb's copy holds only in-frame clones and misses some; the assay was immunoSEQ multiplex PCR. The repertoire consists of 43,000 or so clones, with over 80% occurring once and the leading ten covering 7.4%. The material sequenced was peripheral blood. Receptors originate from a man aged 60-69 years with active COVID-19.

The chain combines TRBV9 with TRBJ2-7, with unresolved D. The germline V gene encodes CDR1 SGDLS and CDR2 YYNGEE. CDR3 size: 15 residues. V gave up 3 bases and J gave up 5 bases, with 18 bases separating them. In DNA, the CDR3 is TGTGCCAGCAGCGAGGCCCCCGGATCAGGCCACGAGCAGTACTTC. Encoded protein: CASSEAPGSGHEQYF.

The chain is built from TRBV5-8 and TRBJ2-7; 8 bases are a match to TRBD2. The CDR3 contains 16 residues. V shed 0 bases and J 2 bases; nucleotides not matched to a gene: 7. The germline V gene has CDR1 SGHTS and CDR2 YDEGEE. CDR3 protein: CASSLAIQAGAYEQYF. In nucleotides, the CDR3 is TGTGCCAGCAGCTTGGCCATTCAAGCGGGGGCCTACGAGCAGTACTTC.

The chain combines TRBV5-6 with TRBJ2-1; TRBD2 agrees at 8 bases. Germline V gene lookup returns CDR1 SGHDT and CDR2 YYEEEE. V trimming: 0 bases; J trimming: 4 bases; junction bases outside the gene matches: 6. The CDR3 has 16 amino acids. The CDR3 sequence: CASSLDPSGRYNEQFF. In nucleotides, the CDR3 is TGTGCCAGCAGCTTGGATCCTAGCGGGCGATACAATGAGCAGTTCTTC. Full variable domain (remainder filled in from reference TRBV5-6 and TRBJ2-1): DAGVTQSPTHLIKTRGQQVTLRCSPKSGHDTVSWYQQALGQGPQFIFQYYEEEERQRGNFPDRFSGHQFPNYSSELNVNALLLGDSALYLCASSLDPSGRYNEQFFGPGTRLTVL.

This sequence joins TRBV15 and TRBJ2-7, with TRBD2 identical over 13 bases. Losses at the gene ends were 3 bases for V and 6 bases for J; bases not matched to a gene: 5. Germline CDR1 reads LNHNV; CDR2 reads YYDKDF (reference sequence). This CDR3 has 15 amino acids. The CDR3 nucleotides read TGTGCCACCAGCAGTCGTGGACTAGCGGGGGCCGAGCAGTACTTC. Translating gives CATSSRGLAGAEQYF.

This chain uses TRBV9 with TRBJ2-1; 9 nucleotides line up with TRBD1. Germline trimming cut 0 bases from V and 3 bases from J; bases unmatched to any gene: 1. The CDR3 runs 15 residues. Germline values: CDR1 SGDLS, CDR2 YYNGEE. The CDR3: CASSVVGQGYNEQFF. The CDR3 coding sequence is TGTGCCAGCAGCGTAGTGGGACAGGGCTACAATGAGCAGTTCTTC. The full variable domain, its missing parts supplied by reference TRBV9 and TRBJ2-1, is DSGVTQTPKHLITATGQRVTLRCSPRSGDLSVYWYQQSLDQGLQFLIQYYNGEERAKGNILERFSAQQFPDLHSELNLSSLELGDSALYFCASSVVGQGYNEQFFGPGTRLTVL.

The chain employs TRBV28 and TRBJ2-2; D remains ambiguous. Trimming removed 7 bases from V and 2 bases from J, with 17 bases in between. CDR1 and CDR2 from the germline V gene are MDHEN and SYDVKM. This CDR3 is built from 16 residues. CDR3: CASTLLEARNTGELFF. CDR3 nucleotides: TGTGCCAGCACCCTGCTTGAGGCACGTAACACCGGGGAGCTGTTTTTT.

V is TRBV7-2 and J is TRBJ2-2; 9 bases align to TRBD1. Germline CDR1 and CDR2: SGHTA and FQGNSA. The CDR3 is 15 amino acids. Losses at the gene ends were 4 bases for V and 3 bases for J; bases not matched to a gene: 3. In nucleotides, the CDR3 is TGTGCCAGCAGCTCGACAGGGGGGGACACCGGGGAGCTGTTTTTT. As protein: CASSSTGGDTGELFF. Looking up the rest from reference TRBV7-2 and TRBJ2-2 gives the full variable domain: GAGVSQSPSNKVTEKGKDVELRCDPISGHTALYWYRQSLGQGLEFLIYFQGNSAPDKSGLPSDRFSAERTGGSVSTLTIQRTQQEDSAVYLCASSSTGGDTGELFFGEGSRLTVL.

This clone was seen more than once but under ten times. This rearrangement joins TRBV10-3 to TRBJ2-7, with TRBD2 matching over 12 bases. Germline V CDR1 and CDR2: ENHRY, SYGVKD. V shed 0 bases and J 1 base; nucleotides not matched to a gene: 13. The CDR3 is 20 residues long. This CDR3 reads CAISESLSRTSGATSYEQYF. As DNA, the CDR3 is TGTGCCATCAGTGAGTCGCTATCCCGGACTAGCGGGGCTACATCCTACGAGCAGTACTTC.